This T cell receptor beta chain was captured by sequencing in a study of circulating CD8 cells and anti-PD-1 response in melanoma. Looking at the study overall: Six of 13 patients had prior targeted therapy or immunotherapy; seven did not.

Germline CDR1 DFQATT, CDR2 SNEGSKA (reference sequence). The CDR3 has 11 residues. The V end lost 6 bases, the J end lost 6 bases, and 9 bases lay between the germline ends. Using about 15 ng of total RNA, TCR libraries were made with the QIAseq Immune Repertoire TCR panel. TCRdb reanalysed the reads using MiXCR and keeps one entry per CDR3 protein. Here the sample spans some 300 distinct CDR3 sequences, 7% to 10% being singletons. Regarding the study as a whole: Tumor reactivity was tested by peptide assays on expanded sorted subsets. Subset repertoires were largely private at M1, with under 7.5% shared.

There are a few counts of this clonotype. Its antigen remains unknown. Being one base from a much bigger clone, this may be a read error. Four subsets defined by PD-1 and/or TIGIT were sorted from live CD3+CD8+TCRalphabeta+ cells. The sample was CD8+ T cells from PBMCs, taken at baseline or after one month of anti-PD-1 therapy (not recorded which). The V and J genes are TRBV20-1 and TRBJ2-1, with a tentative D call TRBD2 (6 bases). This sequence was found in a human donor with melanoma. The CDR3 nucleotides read TGCAGTGCCCCCGGGGGCAATGAGCAGTTCTTC. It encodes CSAPGGNEQFF.